A single sample is the source of the 17 T cell receptor beta chains below, sequenced in a study of technical replicates of blood from a handful of donors. TCRdb's copy holds only in-frame clones and misses some; the assay was immunoSEQ multiplex PCR. The sample lists approximately 85,000 clones, around 92% occurring once. Sequenced input: T cells isolated from PBMCs. These TCRs come from a human donor in good health.

This clone appeared a single time. The rearrangement uses TRBV5-1 and TRBJ1-1; D is possibly TRBD1 (6 bases). There are 16 residues in the CDR3. Germline values: CDR1 SGHRS, CDR2 YFSETQ. Deletions cut 0 bases from V and 5 bases from J, with 17 bases between. CDR3 residues: CASSLAPLQGWTEAFF. The DNA of the CDR3 is TGCGCCAGCAGCTTGGCTCCATTACAGGGTTGGACTGAAGCTTTCTTT.

This rearrangement joins TRBV28 to TRBJ1-4; the D is unclear. Trimming left V 4 bases short and J 7 bases short, with 19 bases between. The CDR3 consists of 16 residues. Germline loops: CDR1 MDHEN, CDR2 SYDVKM. This CDR3 is CASSSYPEPRGEKLFF. Written as DNA, the CDR3 is TGTGCCAGCAGTTCCTACCCGGAGCCCCGGGGTGAAAAACTGTTTTTT.

The chain couples TRBV5-1 to TRBJ2-3, with 12 bases identical to TRBD2. The germline V gene encodes CDR1 SGHRS and CDR2 YFSETQ. V trimming: 4 bases; J trimming: 5 bases; junction bases outside the gene matches: 8. CDR3 length: 16 amino acids. The CDR3 spells CASSPLAGGQGDTQYF. CDR3 DNA sequence: TGCGCCAGCAGCCCCCTAGCGGGGGGGCAGGGAGATACGCAGTATTTT.

The chain has TRBV18 and TRBJ1-1; TRBD1 matches at 7 bases. CDR1 KGHSH and CDR2 LQKENI come from the germline V gene. This CDR3 contains 16 residues. Trimming cost V 6 bases and J 5 bases; bases outside gene matches: 15. The DNA of the CDR3 is TGTGCCAGCTCGCAATCGGGACAGAGAACGGGTACTGAAGCTTTCTTT. This codes for CASSQSGQRTGTEAFF.

The chain employs TRBV5-5 and TRBJ1-5; D is possibly TRBD1 (6 bases). The CDR3 spans 15 residues. V dropped 2 bases and J dropped 7 bases, with 16 bases sitting between them. Germline V gene lookup returns CDR1 SGHKS and CDR2 YYEKEE (reference sequence). As DNA, the CDR3 is TGTGCCAGCAGCTTACTGACAGGTCCATTCCAGCCCCAGCATTTT. Protein sequence: CASSLLTGPFQPQHF. The full variable domain, completed using reference TRBV5-5 and TRBJ1-5, is DAGVTQSPTHLIKTRGQQVTLRCSPISGHKSVSWYQQVLGQGPQFIFQYYEKEERGRGNFPDRFSARQFPNYSSELNVNALLLGDSALYLCASSLLTGPFQPQHFGDGTRLSIL.

V gene TRBV11-2 combines with J gene TRBJ1-1; D is unresolved. The germline V gene has CDR1 SGHAT and CDR2 FQNNGV. The V and J ends lost 1 base and 6 bases respectively, with 12 bases between them. CDR3 length: 14 residues. The CDR3 sequence is CASSLGAQVPEAFF. The DNA of the CDR3 is TGTGCCAGCAGCTTAGGCGCCCAGGTCCCTGAAGCTTTCTTT.

The V gene is TRBV27, the J gene TRBJ2-3, with D tentatively TRBD1 (5 bases). CDR3 length equals 12 residues. The V gene lost 6 bases and the J gene lost 4 bases, with 8 bases spanning the gap. The germline CDR1 and CDR2 sequences are MNHEY and SMNVEV (reference sequence). The CDR3 DNA reads TGTGCCAGCAGGGGGCCATCAGATACGCAGTATTTT. Translated: CASRGPSDTQYF.

The V and J genes are TRBV6-5 and TRBJ1-2, with a possible D match to TRBD1 (6 bases). The germline V and J ends were trimmed by 4 bases and 5 bases, with 17 bases remaining between them. The CDR3 runs to 15 residues. Per germline, CDR1 MNHEY and CDR2 SVGAGI. In DNA, the CDR3 is TGTGCCAGCAGTTGGTTCTTACAGGGTGGATATGGCTACACCTTC. Translating it yields CASSWFLQGGYGYTF.

This clone occurred once. CDR3 in amino acids: CASSNHQERDLNASNTGELFF. CDR3 nucleotides: TGTGCCAGCAGCAATCACCAGGAGCGGGACTTAAACGCTTCGAACACCGGGGAGCTGTTTTTT. The chain carries TRBV21-1 and TRBJ2-2; the table's D call, TRBD2, was not checked against the DNA. TRBV21-1 is a listed pseudogene. The CDR3 has 21 amino acids.

This rearrangement joins TRBV18 to TRBJ1-5; D not resolved. Trimming shortened V by 1 base and J by 5 bases, and 6 bases separated the two germline ends. Germline assignment: CDR1 KGHSH and CDR2 LQKENI. This CDR3 has 13 residues. This CDR3 is CASSPRSDQPQHF. CDR3 DNA sequence: TGTGCCAGCTCACCACGGAGCGATCAGCCCCAGCATTTT.

This sequence joins TRBV28 and TRBJ2-7; the match to TRBD2 covers 7 bases. The V gene end was trimmed by 3 bases and the J gene end by 1 base; junction bases not matched to a gene: 21. The germline gives CDR1 MDHEN, CDR2 SYDVKM. This CDR3 spans 20 amino acids. The CDR3 sequence: CASSFPRLAEEKGRSYEQYF. DNA of the CDR3: TGTGCCAGCAGTTTCCCCCGGCTAGCGGAAGAAAAAGGGAGGTCCTACGAGCAGTACTTC.

The chain carries TRBV4-2 and TRBJ2-6; D is possibly TRBD1 (5 bases). Between the trimmed V and J ends, which lost 7 bases and 0 bases, there was a span of 10 bases. CDR3 size: 15 residues. The germline V gene has CDR1 LGHNA and CDR2 YNFKEQ. CDR3 nucleotide sequence: TGTGCCAGCACCCCAAGGGGCTCTGGGGCCAACGTCCTGACTTTC. Translating it yields CASTPRGSGANVLTF.

The chain recombines TRBV29-1 with TRBJ1-2, with D tentatively TRBD1 (5 bases). Germline V lookup: CDR1 SQVTM, CDR2 ANQGSEA. The V and J ends lost 5 bases and 4 bases respectively, with 11 bases between them. CDR3 length: 12 amino acids. The CDR3 protein is CSVRGSAYGYTF. CDR3 nucleotide sequence: TGCAGCGTTCGGGGGTCTGCCTATGGCTACACCTTC.

This rearrangement joins TRBV5-1 to TRBJ2-7, with 9 positions matching TRBD1. Germline V gene lookup returns CDR1 SGHRS and CDR2 YFSETQ. There are 14 residues in the CDR3. J gave up 2 bases and V 3 bases, and 3 bases lay outside the gene matches. The CDR3 DNA reads as TGCGCCAGCAGCTGGGGGGACAGGGCCTACGAGCAGTACTTC. This translates into CASSWGDRAYEQYF.

This chain uses TRBV9 with TRBJ2-7; D possibly corresponds to TRBD2 (6 bases). CDR1 is SGDLS, CDR2 YYNGEE, per germline. The CDR3 extends over 15 amino acids. V lost 0 bases and J 6 bases, leaving 16 bases between the germline ends. The CDR3 spells CASSVVGGSGSEQYF. The CDR3 nucleotides are TGTGCCAGCAGCGTAGTTGGAGGGTCTGGCTCCGAGCAGTACTTC.

The V call is TRBV2, the J call TRBJ2-7; 7 nucleotides match TRBD2. J gave up 7 bases and V 3 bases, and 9 bases lay outside the gene matches. CDR1 and CDR2 (germline): SNHLY, FYNNEI. The CDR3 covers 14 residues. In nucleotides, the CDR3 is TGTGCCAGCAGTGAGACGGGATCGGGGGGTGAGCAGTACTTC. Encoded protein: CASSETGSGGEQYF.

This clone has a handful of counts. The genes are TRBV6-5 and TRBJ1-5, with 7 bases aligning to TRBD1. The germline V gene encodes CDR1 MNHEY and CDR2 SVGAGI. This CDR3 is 13 amino acids long. With V trimmed by 5 bases and J by 5 bases, 3 bases remained unmatched. CDR3: CASSDREDQPQHF. The CDR3 nucleotides are TGTGCCAGCAGTGACAGGGAGGATCAGCCCCAGCATTTT.